These 24 T cell receptor beta chains were sequenced from one sample in a study of early T cells in non-severe SARS-CoV-2 infection. Via MiXCR, TCRdb re-called the 5' RACE reads, giving one row per CDR3 protein. The data contain 100,000 to 120,000 distinct CDR3 sequences, 10% to 15% of them singletons. Sequences were derived from whole blood, sampled at baseline. The source of these receptors is an adult who was a healthcare worker with PCR-confirmed SARS-CoV-2 infection or an uninfected control (not recorded which).

The rearrangement joins TRBV4-1 to TRBJ2-1, with D possibly being TRBD2 (5 bases). Trimming shortened V by 0 bases and J by 9 bases, and 12 bases separated the two germline ends. CDR1 and CDR2 from the germline V gene are MGHRA and YSYEKL. This CDR3 is 14 amino acids long. As DNA, the CDR3 is TGCGCCAGCAGCCAAGATCTTCGACTACCTGAGCAGTTCTTC. Amino acid sequence: CASSQDLRLPEQFF.

The chain couples TRBV29-1 to TRBJ2-7; TRBD1 is a possible D gene (5 bases). This CDR3 spans 12 amino acids. Trimming removed 4 bases at V and 5 bases at J, with 12 bases between. The germline V gene encodes CDR1 SQVTM and CDR2 ANQGSEA. The CDR3, as DNA: TGCAGCGTTGCCCCAGTAGGGGACGAGCAGTACTTC. Protein sequence: CSVAPVGDEQYF.

CDR3 sequence (DNA): TGTGCCAGCCTCTCCCCGAACACCGGGGAGCTGTTTTTT. This encodes CASLSPNTGELFF. The chain uses TRBV12-3 or TRBV12-4 and TRBJ2-2; no reliable D call. This CDR3 spans 13 amino acids. Between the trimmed V and J ends, which lost 8 bases and 0 bases, there was a span of 7 bases.

The CDR3 region is CASGDSADTQYF. CDR3 sequence (DNA): TGTGCCTCAGGGGACAGCGCAGATACGCAGTATTTT. The chain has TRBV24-1 and TRBJ2-3, with 7 bases fitting TRBD1. V trimming: 12 bases; J trimming: 4 bases; junction bases outside the gene matches: 6. The CDR3 runs to 12 residues. Looked up from germline, CDR1 is KGHDR and CDR2 is SFDVKD.

The genes are TRBV28 and TRBJ2-2; 9 positions agree with TRBD2. Germline V CDR1 and CDR2: MDHEN, SYDVKM. This CDR3 is built from 17 residues. V lost 6 bases, J lost 4 bases, and 12 bases stayed unmatched. The CDR3 spells CASSSLVLAGRTGELFF. The CDR3, as DNA: TGTGCCAGCAGCTCCCTTGTACTAGCGGGCCGCACCGGGGAGCTGTTTTTT.

This chain uses TRBV28 with TRBJ2-3, with a possible D match to TRBD2 (6 bases). V was trimmed by 7 bases and J by 4 bases, leaving 12 bases between them. Germline CDR1 and CDR2: MDHEN and SYDVKM. The CDR3 is 13 amino acids. Here the CDR3 reads CASTSSGADTQYF. As DNA, the CDR3 is TGTGCCAGCACCTCTTCGGGGGCAGATACGCAGTATTTT.

This clonotype came up a few times. In nucleotides, the CDR3 is TGCGCCAGCAGCCAAGTTCGACAGGGGGCTAGGGGGAACACTGAAGCTTTCTTT. Amino acid sequence: CASSQVRQGARGNTEAFF. The rearrangement uses TRBV4-1 and TRBJ1-1; 10 positions agree with TRBD1. Trimming at V came to 1 base and at J to 1 base, leaving 9 bases not matched to a gene. The CDR3 has 18 residues. Germline V lookup: CDR1 MGHRA, CDR2 YSYEKL.

This clonotype was counted between two and nine times. The chain couples TRBV7-9 to TRBJ2-6; 9 bases map to TRBD1. The length of the CDR3 is 18 residues. Germline V lookup: CDR1 SEHNR, CDR2 FQNEAQ (reference sequence). V dropped 5 bases and J dropped 0; count of bases not matched to a gene: 8. CDR3 amino acids: CASSIRTGDSSGANVLTF. The CDR3 DNA reads as TGTGCCAGCAGCATTCGGACAGGGGATAGCTCTGGGGCCAACGTCCTGACTTTC.

The rearrangement uses TRBV2 and TRBJ1-6; maybe TRBD1 (6 bases). V lost 5 bases, J lost 11 bases, and 22 bases lay in between. Germline values: CDR1 SNHLY, CDR2 FYNNEI. This CDR3 contains 16 residues. The CDR3 loop is CASSQLPPGQSPPLHF. The CDR3 DNA reads as TGTGCCAGCAGTCAACTGCCCCCGGGACAATCGCCACCCCTCCACTTT.

In this sample, this clonotype turned up many times. This rearrangement joins TRBV7-3 to TRBJ2-7, with TRBD1 identical over 8 bases. CDR1 and CDR2 (germline): SGHTA, FQGTGA. The CDR3 consists of 14 residues. J lost 12 bases, V lost 4 bases, and 14 bases had no gene match. CDR3 coding DNA: TGTGCCAGCAGCTCCAGGGGGCTCGGGCGCGTTCGGTACTTC. This codes for CASSSRGLGRVRYF.

This clonotype was found many times. CDR3 region: CASSFGPDTEAFF. DNA for the CDR3: TGTGCCAGCAGCTTTGGGCCGGACACTGAAGCTTTCTTT. V and J are TRBV7-3 and TRBJ1-1; D is ambiguous. The germline V gene has CDR1 SGHTA and CDR2 FQGTGA. V was clipped by 3 bases and J by 3 bases, with 8 bases between them. The CDR3 spans 13 residues.

This clonotype was seen more than once but under ten times. The J gene is TRBJ1-1, the V gene TRBV5-4; possibly TRBD1 for D (5 bases). Trimming left V 5 bases short and J 7 bases short, with 15 bases between. Germline-derived CDR1 and CDR2 are SGHNT and YYREEE (reference sequence). The CDR3 consists of 13 residues. CDR3 DNA sequence: TGTGCCAGCAGTTATAACGACAGATATGAAGCTTTCTTT. Translation: CASSYNDRYEAFF.

This clonotype was observed a few times. V usage is TRBV11-2 and J usage is TRBJ2-7; D not certain. Trimming shortened V by 2 bases and J by 0 bases, and 8 bases separated the two germline ends. The germline gives CDR1 SGHAT, CDR2 FQNNGV. There are 14 residues in the CDR3. For the CDR3, the DNA is TGTGCCAGCAGCTTATCGGCAGGCTCCTACGAGCAGTACTTC. It specifies CASSLSAGSYEQYF.

The sample holds a few counts of this clonotype. The genes are TRBV25-1 and TRBJ2-3, with a weak D call TRBD2 (6 bases). The germline gives CDR1 MGHDK, CDR2 SYGVNS. Trimming stripped 4 bases from V and 0 bases from J, with 11 bases between. The CDR3 spans 15 residues. The DNA of the CDR3 is TGTGCCAGCAGTGCGCGGGGCGCGAGCACAGATACGCAGTATTTT. This gives the protein CASSARGASTDTQYF.

A few counts support this clonotype. The rearrangement uses TRBV7-2 and TRBJ1-2; TRBD1 aligns across 7 bases. Germline lookup yields CDR1 SGHTA and CDR2 FQGNSA. This CDR3 is built from 15 residues. J lost 2 bases, V lost 5 bases, and 8 bases had no gene match. The CDR3 DNA reads TGTGCCAGCAGCGCCCGACCGGGACAGAACTATGGCTACACCTTC. Protein: CASSARPGQNYGYTF.

This clonotype was picked up a small number of times. This rearrangement joins TRBV30 to TRBJ2-7, with 10 nucleotides matching TRBD1. Unmatched junction bases numbered 7, after V lost 4 bases and J lost 7 bases. Looked up from germline, CDR1 is GTSNPN and CDR2 is SVGIG (reference sequence). The CDR3 covers 13 residues. The CDR3: CAWTGTGEGEQYF. CDR3 in DNA: TGTGCCTGGACCGGGACAGGGGAGGGGGAGCAGTACTTC.

This clonotype was picked up a small number of times. The V gene is TRBV20-1, the J gene TRBJ2-7; 12 nucleotides line up with TRBD1. Looked up from germline, CDR1 is DFQATT and CDR2 is SNEGSKA (reference sequence). The ends lost 3 bases at V and 9 bases at J; junction bases unmatched: 3. The CDR3 is 12 amino acids. CDR3 protein: CSARGQGARQYF. In DNA, the CDR3 is TGCAGTGCTAGGGGACAGGGGGCGCGGCAGTACTTC.

The table lists this clonotype with many counts. V usage is TRBV19 and J usage is TRBJ2-7; a possible D gene is TRBD1 (5 bases). The germline gives CDR1 LNHDA, CDR2 SQIVND (reference sequence). The V and J ends lost 0 bases and 2 bases respectively, with 14 bases between them. The CDR3 extends over 16 amino acids. The CDR3 coding sequence is TGTGCCAGTAGTATAGATAGAAGTGACAGCCCCTACGAGCAGTACTTC. This codes for CASSIDRSDSPYEQYF.

This clonotype was counted only a few times. In DNA form, the CDR3 reads TGTGCCAGCAGCCCCTTATCGGGAGATGGGCAGCCCCAGCATTTT. Amino acids: CASSPLSGDGQPQHF. The gene calls are TRBV11-2 and TRBJ1-5; D gene unclear. Germline V gene lookup returns CDR1 SGHAT and CDR2 FQNNGV. The CDR3 runs 15 residues. Deletions cut 5 bases from V and 7 bases from J, with 18 bases between.

In its sample, this clonotype was seen a few times. The rearrangement joins TRBV6-1 to TRBJ1-2, with D possibly matching TRBD1 (6 bases). The V gene lost 4 bases and the J gene lost 0 bases, with 12 bases spanning the gap. In germline, CDR1 is MNHNS, CDR2 SASEGT. The CDR3 spans 15 residues. CDR3 coding DNA: TGTGCCAGCAGTGGATACAAGGGGGCTAACTATGGCTACACCTTC. This gives the protein CASSGYKGANYGYTF.

This clonotype was recorded many times. V is TRBV21-1 and J is TRBJ2-1; TRBD1, the D gene given by the table, was not confirmed from the DNA. TRBV21-1 is an annotated pseudogene. This CDR3 has 17 amino acids. CDR3 protein: CASSRGGQGPKHNEQFF. Here the CDR3 DNA reads TGTGCCAGCAGCCGAGGGGGCCAGGGGCCCAAACACAATGAGCAGTTCTTC.

The table lists this clonotype with many counts. The V call is TRBV10-3, the J call TRBJ1-2, with 7 positions matching TRBD1. The CDR3 is 14 residues long. V shed 6 bases, J shed 6 bases, and the junction held 10 bases outside the gene matches. Germline CDR1 and CDR2: ENHRY and SYGVKD. CDR3 nucleotides: TGTGCCATCAGGACGGGACAGACGTTCGATGGCTACACCTTC. Residues: CAIRTGQTFDGYTF.

This sequence joins TRBV6-1 and TRBJ1-1, with no clear D. Trimming took 5 bases from V and 5 from J, leaving 9 bases between them. Looked up from germline, CDR1 is MNHNS and CDR2 is SASEGT. The length of the CDR3 is 12 residues. CDR3 sequence reads: CASSRVGTEAFF. The CDR3 nucleotides are TGTGCCAGCAGTCGCGTGGGAACTGAAGCTTTCTTT.

This clonotype was counted many times. The genes are TRBV4-1 and TRBJ2-7, with 7 positions matching TRBD2. The germline V gene encodes CDR1 MGHRA and CDR2 YSYEKL. This CDR3 comprises 13 residues. V lost 0 bases, J lost 8 bases, and 4 bases stayed unmatched. This chain's CDR3 is CASSQDPSGKQYF. CDR3 sequence (DNA): TGCGCCAGCAGCCAAGATCCTAGCGGTAAGCAGTACTTC.